What follows are 24 T cell receptor beta chains derived from one specimen sequenced in a study of control samples from healthy donors and cancer patients (dated by TCRdb to 2020 to 2022). Libraries came from the immunoSEQ multiplex PCR assay. TCRdb obtained this table from immuneACCESS and retained in-frame rearrangements with V and J assigned. These tables miss some clones; where compared with another copy, unresolved V genes account for less than half of the shortfall, and the remainder is unexplained. In this sample the table shows 15,000 to 20,000 clones, roughly nine tenths of which occur a single time. In total, the top ten clones hold around 30% of the sample. Sample: PBMCs. The receptor set was obtained from a man between 60 and 70 years old with head and neck cancer.

V is TRBV7-3 and J is TRBJ2-1, with 12 nucleotides matching TRBD2. Germline assignment: CDR1 SGHTA and CDR2 FQGTGA. J gave up 9 bases and V 4 bases, and 7 bases lay outside the gene matches. The CDR3 loop spans 15 amino acids. The CDR3 DNA follows: TGTGCCAGCAGCTCACTAGCGGGGGGCCAGAGTGAGCAGTTCTTC. Amino acids: CASSSLAGGQSEQFF.

The chain employs TRBV2 and TRBJ1-5, with D perhaps matching TRBD1 (5 bases). The CDR3 is made up of 15 amino acids. V was shortened by 3 bases and J by 2 bases, with 11 bases between the two germline ends. The germline CDR1 and CDR2 sequences are SNHLY and FYNNEI. The CDR3 bases are TGTGCCAGCAGTGACGGGGGGTTACGCAATCAGCCCCAGCATTTT. Its translation is CASSDGGLRNQPQHF.

The chain recombines TRBV5-1 with TRBJ2-2; 7 nucleotides line up with TRBD1. V dropped 0 bases and J dropped 3; count of bases not matched to a gene: 5. Germline CDR1 is SGHRS and CDR2 is YFSETQ. CDR3 size: 16 residues. The CDR3 region has the DNA TGCGCCAGCAGCTTGGAACTGACAGGGTACACCGGGGAGCTGTTTTTT. Its protein is CASSLELTGYTGELFF.

The chain carries TRBV6-2 or TRBV6-3 and TRBJ1-1; D is undetermined. The length of the CDR3 is 12 residues. Trimming took off 2 bases at V and 4 bases at J, with 5 bases between the two ends. The germline gives CDR1 MNHEY, CDR2 SVGEGT. As DNA, the CDR3 is TGTGCCAGCAGTTACATACCCACTGAAGCTTTCTTT. Its translation is CASSYIPTEAFF.

The V gene is TRBV2, the J gene TRBJ1-3; maybe TRBD1 (6 bases). Germline values: CDR1 SNHLY, CDR2 FYNNEI. This CDR3 spans 13 amino acids. The germline V and J ends were trimmed by 4 bases and 7 bases, with 11 bases remaining between them. This CDR3 is CASSAKGGNTIYF. In DNA form, the CDR3 reads TGTGCCAGCAGTGCCAAGGGGGGGAACACCATATATTTT.

The chain has TRBV7-3 and TRBJ2-1; 8 bases are shared with TRBD2. This CDR3 is built from 14 residues. Germline V gene lookup returns CDR1 SGHTA and CDR2 FQGTGA. Unmatched junction bases numbered 2, after V lost 2 bases and J lost 5 bases. The CDR3 sequence is CASSLAGGNNEQFF. The CDR3, as DNA: TGTGCCAGCAGCTTAGCGGGGGGAAACAATGAGCAGTTCTTC.

V usage is TRBV3-1 (or the pseudogene TRBV3-2) and J usage is TRBJ1-1; D not certain. Germline V CDR1 and CDR2: LGHDT, YNNKEL (reference sequence). This CDR3 has 12 amino acids. The V and J ends lost 3 bases and 4 bases respectively, with 6 bases between them. Written as DNA, the CDR3 is TGTGCCAGCAGCCAGGAGAGCACTGAAGCTTTCTTT. Amino acid sequence: CASSQESTEAFF.

The chain combines TRBV14 with TRBJ2-3; the D gene is possibly TRBD1 (5 bases). Trimming took 5 bases from V and 2 from J, leaving 17 bases between them. The CDR3 has 16 residues. The V gene's germline CDR1 is SGHDN and CDR2 FVKESK. The chain's CDR3 is CASSARSGPATDTQYF. The CDR3 nucleotides are TGTGCCAGCAGCGCTAGGTCAGGGCCTGCCACAGATACGCAGTATTTT.

The V gene is TRBV7-8, the J gene TRBJ1-1, with unresolved D. V lost 2 bases and J 8 bases, leaving 15 bases between the germline ends. The CDR3 loop spans 14 amino acids. Germline assignment: CDR1 SGHVS and CDR2 FQNEAQ. The CDR3 region has the DNA TGTGCCAGCAGCTTACAAACGGGCCAAACAGAAGCTTTCTTT. Translation gives CASSLQTGQTEAFF.

The rearrangement links TRBV5-1 to TRBJ2-1, with TRBD2 matching 7 bases. Looked up from germline, CDR1 is SGHRS and CDR2 is YFSETQ. V lost 7 bases, J lost 6 bases, and 7 bases stayed unmatched. There are 13 residues in the CDR3. CDR3: CASQLGGGNEQFF. CDR3 DNA: TGCGCCAGCCAGCTTGGGGGGGGCAATGAGCAGTTCTTC.

This chain uses TRBV6-5 with TRBJ1-1; the D gene is possibly TRBD1 (6 bases). Between the trimmed V and J ends, which lost 6 bases and 1 base, there was a span of 12 bases. Germline CDR1 is MNHEY and CDR2 is SVGAGI. The CDR3 has 14 residues. CDR3 region: CASSPGQKNTEAFF. For the CDR3, the DNA is TGTGCCAGCAGCCCCGGACAGAAGAACACTGAAGCTTTCTTT.

The V call is TRBV28, the J call TRBJ1-6; D is unresolved. This CDR3 region has 15 residues. Germline V gene data show CDR1 as MDHEN and CDR2 as SYDVKM. V dropped 0 bases and J dropped 2 bases, with 5 bases sitting between them. As DNA, the CDR3 is TGTGCCAGCAGTTTATGGCAGACCTATAATTCACCCCTCCACTTT. Its translation is CASSLWQTYNSPLHF.

This clone was recorded only once. This chain links TRBV4-2 with TRBJ1-4, with D possibly TRBD1 on 5 matching bases. V shed 1 base and J shed 8 bases, with 14 bases lying between them. The germline CDR1 and CDR2 sequences are LGHNA and YNFKEQ. The CDR3 has 15 amino acids. CDR3 loop: CASSQAREGPEKLFF. CDR3 coding DNA: TGTGCCAGCAGCCAAGCCCGGGAGGGACCAGAAAAACTGTTTTTT.

The chain employs TRBV19 and TRBJ2-3; D gene ambiguous. The V end lost 1 base, the J end lost 6 bases, and 8 bases lay between the germline ends. This CDR3 has 13 amino acids. Germline assignment: CDR1 LNHDA and CDR2 SQIVND (reference sequence). In DNA form, the CDR3 reads TGTGCCAGTAGTATAGGGCGGATGGATACGCAGTATTTT. Residues: CASSIGRMDTQYF.

This sequence joins TRBV2 and TRBJ1-1; D ambiguous. CDR3 length: 15 amino acids. The ends were cut back, 6 bases at V and 0 bases at J, with 14 bases in the middle. Germline CDR1 reads SNHLY; CDR2 reads FYNNEI. The CDR3 region is CASRRAETMNTEAFF. The CDR3 nucleotides read TGTGCCAGCAGGAGGGCAGAGACCATGAACACTGAAGCTTTCTTT. The variable domain in full, with the rest retrieved from reference TRBV2 and TRBJ1-1, is EPEVTQTPSHQVTQMGQEVILRCVPISNHLYFYWYRQILGQKVEFLVSFYNNEISEKSEIFDDQFSVERPDGSNFTLKIRSTKLEDSAMYFCASRRAETMNTEAFFGQGTRLTVV.

This rearrangement joins TRBV7-9 to TRBJ2-2; D gene ambiguous. The CDR3 has 14 residues. CDR1 is SEHNR, CDR2 FQNEAQ, per germline (reference sequence). With 2 bases removed from V and 8 bases from J, the gap between germline ends came to 12 bases. The CDR3 nucleotides are TGTGCCAGCAGCTTAACCCAAGGGAAAGGGGAGCTGTTTTTT. Translating it yields CASSLTQGKGELFF.

This clone has just a few counts. The J gene is TRBJ2-1, the V gene TRBV7-9; D is unresolved. Germline V lookup: CDR1 SEHNR, CDR2 FQNEAQ (reference sequence). V lost 5 bases to trimming and J lost 7 bases, with 6 bases between them. The CDR3 has 11 residues. The CDR3 sequence is CASSQSNEQFF. The CDR3 DNA reads TGTGCCAGCAGCCAATCGAATGAGCAGTTCTTC.

The chain carries TRBV5-5 and TRBJ2-7, with 11 bases aligning to TRBD1. The J segment lost 3 bases and the V segment lost 4 bases, leaving 9 bases of the junction unmatched. CDR3 size: 16 residues. Germline V lookup: CDR1 SGHKS, CDR2 YYEKEE (reference sequence). The CDR3 loop reads CASSQGSGTGGYEQYF. The CDR3 DNA sequence: TGTGCCAGCAGCCAGGGGTCCGGGACAGGGGGCTACGAGCAGTACTTC.

The chain employs TRBV5-6 and TRBJ2-3; 8 bases match TRBD2. Germline CDR1 SGHDT, CDR2 YYEEEE. The CDR3 extends over 16 amino acids. V trimming: 0 bases; J trimming: 3 bases; junction bases outside the gene matches: 6. The CDR3 is CASSLGGGGPTDTQYF. Here the CDR3 DNA reads TGTGCCAGCAGCTTGGGGGGCGGGGGGCCGACAGATACGCAGTATTTT. The variable domain in full, with the rest retrieved from reference TRBV5-6 and TRBJ2-3, is DAGVTQSPTHLIKTRGQQVTLRCSPKSGHDTVSWYQQALGQGPQFIFQYYEEEERQRGNFPDRFSGHQFPNYSSELNVNALLLGDSALYLCASSLGGGGPTDTQYFGPGTRLTVL.

This sequence joins TRBV7-2 and TRBJ2-7, with D possibly matching TRBD2 (7 bases). The CDR3 covers 15 residues. CDR1 and CDR2 from the germline V gene are SGHTA and FQGNSA. Trimming shortened V by 6 bases and J by 2 bases, and 17 bases separated the two germline ends. The DNA for the CDR3 is TGTGCCAGCAGGCCACAAGGGGGGGGGACCTACGAGCAGTACTTC. It codes for CASRPQGGGTYEQYF.

The CDR3 nucleotides are TGTGCCAGCTCACCCCAGACTAGTCCAACTGAAGCTTTCTTT. This gives the protein CASSPQTSPTEAFF. The rearrangement joins TRBV18 to TRBJ1-1; no firm D call. The V end lost 3 bases, the J end lost 5 bases, and 13 bases lay between the germline ends. Looked up from germline, CDR1 is KGHSH and CDR2 is LQKENI. The length of the CDR3 is 14 residues.

The chain links TRBV5-4 to TRBJ2-1; D ambiguous. The V gene's germline CDR1 is SGHNT and CDR2 YYREEE (reference sequence). The length of the CDR3 is 15 residues. Between the trimmed V and J ends, which lost 0 bases and 7 bases, there was a span of 14 bases. DNA of the CDR3: TGTGCCAGCAGCTTGGGACCTCTAGGTGGGAATGAGCAGTTCTTC. The encoded protein is CASSLGPLGGNEQFF.

This clone was recorded only once. J is TRBJ1-1 and V is TRBV7-9; D not certain. CDR1 is SEHNR, CDR2 FQNEAQ, per germline (reference sequence). The CDR3 totals 16 residues. Trimming took 1 base from V and 0 from J, leaving 12 bases between them. The CDR3 nucleotides are TGTGCCAGCAGCTTAGAAGGAGTCCTCATGAACACTGAAGCTTTCTTT. It is translated as CASSLEGVLMNTEAFF.

The V and J genes are TRBV12-3 or TRBV12-4 and TRBJ1-3; D uncertain. Trimming stripped 3 bases from V and 6 bases from J, with 9 bases between. The CDR3 totals 13 residues. The CDR3 DNA follows: TGTGCCAGCAGTTTCGGCGATCTAAACACCATATATTTT. This codes for CASSFGDLNTIYF.